This paragraph covers one T cell receptor beta chain sequence. What it binds is not known. These data belong to a study of CD8 T cells in ankylosing spondylitis. Construction of TCR beta libraries was performed using quantitative 5'-RACE with molecular barcodes. From the 5' RACE reads, TCRdb called clonotypes with MiXCR, one entry per CDR3 protein. The table has about 840,000 distinct CDR3 sequences, 10% to 15% seen once. Trimming cost V 6 bases and J 1 base, with 9 bases left between them. This CDR3 contains 13 residues. Broader study findings: Several of the motif variants were reported before in synovial fluid and blood from reactive arthritis. Blood from ankylosing spondylitis patients appeared to carry a characteristic roughly 8-variant TCR beta motif.

This receptor was obtained from a male donor with ankylosing spondylitis. The genes are TRBV12-3 or TRBV12-4 and TRBJ2-5; TRBD1 might be the D (6 bases). Sequences were obtained from blood, either unsorted or a sorted T cell fraction (not recorded which). The CDR3 loop reads CASSGTFQETQYF. The CDR3 DNA sequence: TGTGCCAGCAGCGGGACATTCCAAGAGACCCAGTACTTC.